This note documents a single T cell receptor beta chain sequence. Its antigen is unknown. The method behind the library was 5' RACE. For each TCR library, about 4,000 ng of total RNA was used. For each sample, cDNA synthesis with SMARTScribe reverse transcriptase was split into eight separate reactions. During cDNA synthesis, template switching introduced unique molecular identifiers that contained a 6-nucleotide sample barcode. Amplification of TCRalpha and TCRbeta cDNA involved two nested PCRs of about 15 and 9 cycles, and each PCR was followed by bead purification. Before amplification, the cDNA was both treated with uracil DNA-glycosylase and purified with the QIAquick PCR purification kit. The second PCR added Illumina TruSeq-compatible adapters along with sample-specific barcodes. TapeStation and Qubit were used to check library quality and concentration, and roughly 4.9 ng of each library was pooled. Pooled libraries were sequenced on an Illumina HiSeq2500 single-index Rapid Run with 2 x 100 bp reads and custom sequencing primers. In the original analysis: UMI-based consensus assembly with MiGEC version 1.2.6 was used to correct PCR and sequencing errors. MiXCR version 2.1.1 was used for V(D)J alignment, clonotype assembly and CDR3 extraction. To normalise gene usage, clonotype sharing and MAIT/NKT TCR abundance, the top 1000, 10 000 and 20 000 clonotypes in each sample were analysed. After downsampling to 27 000 UMIs, diversity was calculated as the inverse Simpson index using the vegan R package. Statistical testing used paired Mann-Whitney U tests on the discordant twin pairs and applied Benjamini-Hochberg correction for multiple testing. TCRdb reprocessed the raw reads; every CDR3 protein sequence is a single record, and DNA is not supplied. The V and J calls, along with clone size, are taken from TCRdb and not from the paper's own processing. The sample's table lists a count of approximately 330,000 distinct CDR3 sequences. The ten top clones hold 2% to 2.5% of the sample.

The sample comes from a study of monozygotic twins with inflammatory bowel disease (dated by TCRdb to the late 2010s). At the level of the whole study: In total, 30 or so monozygotic twin pairs made up the full study: 19 Danish pairs, all IBD-discordant, plus nine German pairs, of which four were IBD-concordant and five were IBD-discordant. Within discordant pairs, disease-associated traits were sought mainly by comparing IBD patients with their genetically identical healthy co-twins. Each individual had, on average, about 151 000 unique TCRalpha sequences and 181 000 unique TCRbeta sequences available for analysis. General conclusions and limits of the study: A decrease in TCRbeta repertoire diversity, as measured by inverse Simpson index, was observed in IBD patients compared with their healthy co-twins. No difference in repertoire similarity was observed between concordant and discordant twins, possibly owing to limited statistical power. Because patients received different immunosuppressive treatments, the repertoires may have picked up extra background noise and variability between individuals. No single strong signal or clonotype linked to IBD turned up in the results, so the idea that one exists was not supported. Different T cell subtypes could not be distinguished in the analysis. Compared with healthy twins, IBD patients shared fewer clonotypes with other individuals, and the difference was most pronounced in patients with signs of disease activity.

From each donor, a roughly 2.5 ml peripheral blood sample was collected into PAXgene tubes and stored at -80 degrees C. Without T cell sorting, total RNA was isolated from whole blood using the PAXgene blood miRNA kit on an automated QIAcube. Deep TCRalpha and TCRbeta repertoire profiling with unique molecular barcoding was performed on peripheral blood of monozygotic twin pairs concordant or discordant for inflammatory bowel disease. Smoking habits were recorded for all twin pairs, and individuals were classified as current, former or never smokers. Sequenced input: blood. This sequence originates from a human donor with ulcerative colitis or Crohn's disease, or a healthy co-twin of an affected twin (not recorded which).

The CDR3 sequence is CSARDVQGDTQYF. The chain joins TRBV20-1 to TRBJ2-3; the TCRdb D gene call, TRBD1, has no DNA to confirm it. Per the germline V gene (reference sequence), DFQATT is the CDR1 and SNEGSKA is the CDR2. Measured from the cysteine to the phenylalanine, the CDR3 is 13 residues long. Only the protein is available.